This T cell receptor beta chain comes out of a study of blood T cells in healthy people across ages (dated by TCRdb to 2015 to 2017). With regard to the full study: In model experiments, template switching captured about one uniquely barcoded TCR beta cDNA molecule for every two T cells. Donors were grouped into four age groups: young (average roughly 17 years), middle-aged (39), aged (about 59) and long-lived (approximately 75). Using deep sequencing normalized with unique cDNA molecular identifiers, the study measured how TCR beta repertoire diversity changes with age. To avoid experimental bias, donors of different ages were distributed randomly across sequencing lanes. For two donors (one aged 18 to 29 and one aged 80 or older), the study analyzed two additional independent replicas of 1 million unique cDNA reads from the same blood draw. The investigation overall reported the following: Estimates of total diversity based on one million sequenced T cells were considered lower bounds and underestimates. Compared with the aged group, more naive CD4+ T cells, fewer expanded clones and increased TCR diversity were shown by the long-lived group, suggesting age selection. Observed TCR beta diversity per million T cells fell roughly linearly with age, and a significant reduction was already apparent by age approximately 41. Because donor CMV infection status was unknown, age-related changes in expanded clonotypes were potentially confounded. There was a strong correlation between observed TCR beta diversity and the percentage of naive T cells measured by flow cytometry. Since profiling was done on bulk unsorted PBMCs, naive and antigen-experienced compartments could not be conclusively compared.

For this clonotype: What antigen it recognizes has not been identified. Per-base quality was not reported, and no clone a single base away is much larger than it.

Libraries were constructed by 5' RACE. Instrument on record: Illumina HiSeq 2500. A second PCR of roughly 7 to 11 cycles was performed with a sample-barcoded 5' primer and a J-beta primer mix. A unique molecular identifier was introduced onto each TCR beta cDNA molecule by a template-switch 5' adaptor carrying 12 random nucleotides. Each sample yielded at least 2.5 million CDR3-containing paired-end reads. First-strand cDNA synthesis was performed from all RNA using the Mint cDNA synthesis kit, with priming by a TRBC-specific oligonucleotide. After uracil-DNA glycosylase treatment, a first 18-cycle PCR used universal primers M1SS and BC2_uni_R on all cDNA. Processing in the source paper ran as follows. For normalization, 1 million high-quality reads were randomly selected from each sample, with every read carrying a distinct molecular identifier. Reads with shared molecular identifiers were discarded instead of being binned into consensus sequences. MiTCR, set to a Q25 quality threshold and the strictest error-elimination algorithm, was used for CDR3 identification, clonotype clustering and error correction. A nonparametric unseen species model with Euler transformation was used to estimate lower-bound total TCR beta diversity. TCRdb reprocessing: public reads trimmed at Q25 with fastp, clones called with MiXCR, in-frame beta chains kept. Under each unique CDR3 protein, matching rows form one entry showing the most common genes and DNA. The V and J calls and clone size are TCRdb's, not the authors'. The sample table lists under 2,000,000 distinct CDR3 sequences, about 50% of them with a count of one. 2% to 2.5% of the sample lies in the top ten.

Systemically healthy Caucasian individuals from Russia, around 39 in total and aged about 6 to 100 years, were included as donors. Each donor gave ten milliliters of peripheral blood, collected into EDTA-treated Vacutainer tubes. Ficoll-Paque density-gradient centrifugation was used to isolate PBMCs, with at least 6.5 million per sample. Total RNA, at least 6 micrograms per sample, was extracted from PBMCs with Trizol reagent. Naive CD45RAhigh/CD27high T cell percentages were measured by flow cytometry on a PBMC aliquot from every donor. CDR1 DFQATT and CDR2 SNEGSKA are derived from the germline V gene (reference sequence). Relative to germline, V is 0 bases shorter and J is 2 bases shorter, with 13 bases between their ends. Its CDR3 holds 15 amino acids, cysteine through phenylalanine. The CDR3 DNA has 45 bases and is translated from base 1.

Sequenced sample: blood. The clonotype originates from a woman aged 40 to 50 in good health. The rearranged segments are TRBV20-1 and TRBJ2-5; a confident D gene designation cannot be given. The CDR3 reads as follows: CSARDGSQPQETQYF. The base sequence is TGCAGTGCTAGAGACGGGTCACAGCCACAAGAGACCCAGTACTTC.